This is a list of T cell receptor beta chains from one sample in a study of shared clonotypes between healthy human individuals. Some clones are missing from TCRdb's copy, which holds only in-frame ones; the method was immunoSEQ multiplex PCR. The profile shows about 480,000 clones, roughly 79% of them singletons. What was sequenced was PBMCs. The source of these receptors is a woman aged 35 to 49 in good health. Some clones in this sample may be carry-over from other donors' samples. Both conserved end residues are part of each CDR3. Each record gives: CDR3 protein, J gene, V gene.

cdr3_aa: CASSPRTGLETQYF; j_call: TRBJ2-5; v_call: TRBV18
cdr3_aa: CASSSGGDTQYF; j_call: TRBJ2-3; v_call: TRBV28
cdr3_aa: CASSEGGGNQETQYF; j_call: TRBJ2-5; v_call: TRBV9
cdr3_aa: CASSVAGTGVTGELFF; j_call: TRBJ2-2; v_call: TRBV9
cdr3_aa: CSVEMASSNYGYTF; j_call: TRBJ1-2; v_call: TRBV29-1
cdr3_aa: CASSQEPLTGELFF; j_call: TRBJ2-2; v_call: TRBV4-1
cdr3_aa: CASSPYRDGSYEQYF; j_call: TRBJ2-7; v_call: TRBV7-9
cdr3_aa: CSARDGYGYTF; j_call: TRBJ1-2; v_call: TRBV20-1
cdr3_aa: CASSSPPRDRYNEQFF; j_call: TRBJ2-1; v_call: TRBV4-1
cdr3_aa: CASSPAGGHGDTQYF; j_call: TRBJ2-3; v_call: TRBV7-2
cdr3_aa: CASSPGRGVLREQYF; j_call: TRBJ2-7; v_call: TRBV27
cdr3_aa: CASSQDNPALRSGANVLTF; j_call: TRBJ2-6; v_call: TRBV4-3
cdr3_aa: CASSLWTGADTGELFF; j_call: TRBJ2-2; v_call: TRBV28
cdr3_aa: CASSLGAGGLNEQFF; j_call: TRBJ2-1; v_call: TRBV7-2
cdr3_aa: CASMRQGANVLTF; j_call: TRBJ2-6; v_call: TRBV7-9
cdr3_aa: CASSLVVASGTQYF; j_call: TRBJ2-3; v_call: TRBV27
cdr3_aa: CASSLGGREYNEQFF; j_call: TRBJ2-1; v_call: TRBV7-3